Following are 10 T cell receptor beta chains from one sample sequenced in a study of blood T cell repertoires in COVID-19. The protocol was immunoSEQ multiplex PCR, while the TCRdb copy is restricted to in-frame clones and leaves out a portion. The sample includes approximately 250,000 clones, roughly 81% of them seen just once. Sequencing was done on a sample of peripheral blood. Receptors originate from a man aged 40-49 years with acute or convalescent COVID-19.

V gene TRBV7-2 combines with J gene TRBJ2-3; a possible D gene is TRBD2 (6 bases). Germline lookup yields CDR1 SGHTA and CDR2 FQGNSA. The CDR3 loop spans 14 amino acids. V lost 0 bases, J lost 5 bases, and 9 bases lay in between. The CDR3 nucleotides read TGTGCCAGCAGCTTAGCGCGGGGAGGAGATACGCAGTATTTT. This translates into CASSLARGGDTQYF.

J is TRBJ2-6 and V is TRBV18; D might be TRBD1 (5 bases). The ends were cut back, 2 bases at V and 1 base at J, with 12 bases in the middle. Germline CDR1 and CDR2: KGHSH and LQKENI. CDR3 length: 17 residues. CDR3 loop: CASSPGQGASGANVLTF. The CDR3 nucleotides are TGTGCCAGCTCACCAGGGCAGGGCGCATCTGGGGCCAACGTCCTGACTTTC.

This sequence joins TRBV7-8 and TRBJ1-6; TRBD1 aligns across 7 bases. Germline loops: CDR1 SGHVS, CDR2 FQNEAQ. This CDR3 contains 14 residues. The ends lost 1 base at V and 8 bases at J; junction bases unmatched: 2. The CDR3 loop reads CASSLGGTDSPLHF. CDR3 nucleotide sequence: TGTGCCAGCAGCTTAGGGGGGACAGATTCACCCCTCCACTTT.

The chain employs TRBV6-5 and TRBJ2-5; 8 nucleotides agree with TRBD1. This CDR3 has 15 amino acids. CDR1 MNHEY and CDR2 SVGAGI come from the germline V gene. V gave up 9 bases and J gave up 2 bases; unmatched junction bases: 11. CDR3: CASRYRGSEQETQYF. DNA for the CDR3: TGTGCCAGTCGGTACAGGGGGAGCGAACAAGAGACCCAGTACTTC.

This chain links TRBV4-2 with TRBJ2-3; 7 bases agree with TRBD1. Germline V lookup: CDR1 LGHNA, CDR2 YNFKEQ. The CDR3 extends over 18 amino acids. V dropped 4 bases and J dropped 0; count of bases not matched to a gene: 13. CDR3: CASSRTEGATSSTDTQYF. In nucleotides, the CDR3 is TGTGCCAGCAGCCGGACTGAGGGGGCTACTTCTAGCACAGATACGCAGTATTTT.

This clone was observed a single time. The chain employs TRBV5-4 and TRBJ1-6, with D uncertain. The CDR3 runs to 13 residues. Germline values: CDR1 SGHNT, CDR2 YYREEE (reference sequence). The germline V and J ends were trimmed by 2 bases and 7 bases, with 7 bases remaining between them. In nucleotides, the CDR3 is TGTGCCAGCAGCTTCTACAGCAATTCACCCCTCCACTTT. This sequence encodes CASSFYSNSPLHF.

This sequence joins TRBV6-5 and TRBJ1-1; weak D call: TRBD1 (6 bases). V lost 6 bases and J 5 bases, leaving 19 bases between the germline ends. This CDR3 spans 15 amino acids. The germline CDR1 and CDR2 sequences are MNHEY and SVGAGI. The CDR3 loop reads CASRQGPGAGTEAFF. For the CDR3, the DNA is TGTGCCAGCAGACAGGGACCTGGAGCAGGGACTGAAGCTTTCTTT.

CDR3 region: CASSFQGSGPQHF. The CDR3 DNA sequence: TGTGCCAGCAGTTTTCAGGGGAGTGGTCCCCAGCATTTT. J is TRBJ1-5 and V is TRBV12-3 or TRBV12-4, with TRBD1 as a possible D gene (6 bases). The CDR3 covers 13 residues. V was trimmed by 3 bases and J by 10 bases, leaving 13 bases between them.

CDR3 amino acids: CASSWSSGGYNEQFF. In DNA form, the CDR3 reads TGTGCCAGCAGTTGGTCTAGCGGGGGATACAATGAGCAGTTCTTC. The chain recombines TRBV25-1 with TRBJ2-1, with 10 bases identical to TRBD2. The trim removed 5 bases at V and 4 bases at J, leaving 5 bases unmatched. The germline gives CDR1 MGHDK, CDR2 SYGVNS. The CDR3 is 15 amino acids.

J is TRBJ2-7 and V is TRBV28; D is uncertain. V was clipped by 5 bases and J by 0 bases, with 8 bases between them. This CDR3 has 13 amino acids. Germline CDR1 and CDR2: MDHEN and SYDVKM. In DNA, the CDR3 is TGTGCCAGCAGTATAGACATCTCCTACGAGCAGTACTTC. Translated: CASSIDISYEQYF.